What follows is one T cell receptor beta chain and its context. This entry comes from a study of control samples from healthy donors and cancer patients. This CDR3 has 15 amino acids. Trimming shortened V by 6 bases and J by 10 bases, and 19 bases separated the two germline ends. Germline V lookup: CDR1 SGHVS, CDR2 FQNEAQ. Profiled with immunoSEQ multiplex PCR; TCRdb holds only in-frame clones, not every one. Altogether roughly 80,000 clones are present, around 92% being singletons, with the ten largest covering 5% to 6%. The chain uses TRBV7-8 and TRBJ1-6; D remains unclear. The sequence came from an older woman in good health. Sequenced sample: blood. CDR3 protein: CASSPTGSTLSPLHF. CDR3 nucleotides: TGTGCCAGCAGTCCAACCGGATCTACCCTATCACCCCTCCACTTT. Full variable domain (rest looked up from reference TRBV7-8 and TRBJ1-6): GAGVSQSPRYKVAKRGQDVALRCDPISGHVSLFWYQQALGQGPEFLTYFQNEAQLDKSGLPSDRFFAERPEGSVSTLKIQRTQQEDSAVYLCASSPTGSTLSPLHFGNGTRLTVT.